The 28 T cell receptor beta chains below were found in one sample sequenced in a study of cytomegalovirus exposure and HLA in healthy donors. TCRdb's copy holds only in-frame clones and misses some; the assay was immunoSEQ multiplex PCR. Of about 170,000 clones listed, around 96% are singletons. Sequencing used PBMCs. The source of these receptors is a woman aged 18-29 years in good health and CMV-seronegative.

This clone was found many times. The chain recombines TRBV4-2 with TRBJ2-1; 10 bases agree with TRBD2. Trimming cost V 4 bases and J 5 bases; bases outside gene matches: 5. Germline assignment: CDR1 LGHNA and CDR2 YNFKEQ. This CDR3 comprises 15 residues. This CDR3 is CASSPSGGGDNEQFF. CDR3 bases: TGTGCCAGCAGCCCTAGCGGGGGAGGAGACAATGAGCAGTTCTTC.

The J gene is TRBJ2-2, the V gene TRBV29-1; 7 positions match TRBD2. V was pared by 4 bases and J by 6 bases, with 5 bases of the junction left unmatched. CDR3 length equals 13 residues. Germline CDR1 reads SQVTM; CDR2 reads ANQGSEA. The CDR3 DNA is TGCAGCGTTGGGGGGAGGGTTGCCGGGGAGCTGTTTTTT. It codes for CSVGGRVAGELFF.

This chain links TRBV6-5 with TRBJ1-2; unclear D gene. Looked up from germline, CDR1 is MNHEY and CDR2 is SVGAGI. Trimming cost V 0 bases and J 8 bases, with 10 bases left between them. The CDR3 is 13 residues long. This CDR3 is CASSYSRFRGYTF. CDR3 DNA sequence: TGTGCCAGCAGTTACTCACGGTTCCGGGGCTACACCTTC.

The V and J genes are TRBV5-1 and TRBJ2-2; 16 bases are shared with TRBD2. The germline V gene has CDR1 SGHRS and CDR2 YFSETQ. The CDR3 loop spans 17 amino acids. J gave up 4 bases and V 4 bases, and 4 bases lay outside the gene matches. CDR3 nucleotides: TGCGCCAGCAGCCGGGGACTAGCGGGGGGGCCCACCGGGGAGCTGTTTTTT. Residues: CASSRGLAGGPTGELFF.

The rearrangement links TRBV9 to TRBJ2-2; 10 bases are shared with TRBD2. V lost 0 bases to trimming and J lost 0 bases; unmatched junction nucleotides: 14. Germline CDR1 is SGDLS and CDR2 is YYNGEE. This CDR3 comprises 21 residues. CDR3 nucleotides: TGTGCCAGCAGCGTAGCGAGGACTAGCCCCACTAGCGGGGCGAACACCGGGGAGCTGTTTTTT. Its protein is CASSVARTSPTSGANTGELFF.

The V call is TRBV7-6, the J call TRBJ2-1; possible D gene TRBD1, 5 bases. The CDR3 is made up of 13 amino acids. Between the trimmed V and J ends, which lost 5 bases and 8 bases, there was a span of 13 bases. Per the germline V gene, CDR1 is SGHVS and CDR2 is FNYEAQ. The CDR3 region has the DNA TGTGCCAGCAGCCAAGACAGCAGCCATGAGCAGTTCTTC. It codes for CASSQDSSHEQFF.

J is TRBJ1-3 and V is TRBV10-3; D is perhaps TRBD1 (6 bases). The germline CDR1 and CDR2 sequences are ENHRY and SYGVKD. Trimming removed 11 bases from V and 1 base from J, with 9 bases in between. This CDR3 is 12 amino acids long. CDR3: CAAGTSGNTIYF. In nucleotides, the CDR3 is TGTGCCGCTGGGACATCTGGAAACACCATATATTTT.

This chain uses TRBV7-2 with TRBJ2-7, with TRBD2 matching 9 bases. V gave up 5 bases and J gave up 0 bases; unmatched junction bases: 5. Germline values: CDR1 SGHTA, CDR2 FQGNSA. This CDR3 is built from 15 residues. CDR3: CASSAGGGSSYEQYF. In DNA form, the CDR3 reads TGTGCCAGCAGCGCGGGGGGGGGAAGCTCCTACGAGCAGTACTTC.

This chain connects TRBV7-9 to TRBJ2-6; the match to TRBD2 covers 8 bases. Per germline, CDR1 SEHNR and CDR2 FQNEAQ (reference sequence). The J segment lost 0 bases and the V segment lost 4 bases, leaving 8 bases of the junction unmatched. The CDR3 runs to 18 residues. For the CDR3, the DNA is TGTGCCAGCAGCTCGGGAGGGCTACTTCGCTCTGGGGCCAACGTCCTGACTTTC. Its protein is CASSSGGLLRSGANVLTF.

The chain links TRBV5-1 to TRBJ2-5, with TRBD2 identical over 11 bases. The CDR3 is 18 amino acids. With 4 bases clipped from V and 5 bases from J, the junction kept 16 bases outside the gene matches. Germline CDR1 is SGHRS and CDR2 is YFSETQ. In nucleotides, the CDR3 is TGCGCCAGCAGCGAGCACACGTTAGCGGGGGGGCTGCGGGAGACCCAGTACTTC. This encodes CASSEHTLAGGLRETQYF.

The chain recombines TRBV4-3 with TRBJ2-7; D is perhaps TRBD1 (5 bases). Deletions cut 0 bases from V and 9 bases from J, with 15 bases between. Germline lookup yields CDR1 LGHNA and CDR2 YSLEER. The CDR3 sequence is 14 residues long. The CDR3 sequence: CASSQEAGSVGQYF. The CDR3 DNA follows: TGCGCCAGCAGCCAAGAGGCAGGGTCGGTAGGGCAGTACTTC.

The CDR3 region has the DNA TGTGCCAGCAGCTTAGTCAAGACTAGCGGGGTTCCTGAGCAGTTCTTC. Protein: CASSLVKTSGVPEQFF. This chain joins TRBV7-2 and TRBJ2-1; 11 bases agree with TRBD2. The CDR3 runs to 16 residues. V was clipped by 1 base and J by 9 bases; unmatched bases: 8. The germline CDR1 and CDR2 sequences are SGHTA and FQGNSA.

In nucleotides, the CDR3 is TGTGCCAGCATGATACAGGGGCCCCATAATCAGCCCCAGCATTTT. Its protein is CASMIQGPHNQPQHF. The chain has TRBV6-6 and TRBJ1-5; 7 bases align to TRBD1. The CDR3 consists of 15 residues. Trimming took 7 bases from V and 4 from J; bases not matched to a gene: 10. In germline, CDR1 is MNHNY, CDR2 SVGAGI (reference sequence).

The V and J genes are TRBV7-9 and TRBJ1-4; possibly TRBD1 for D (6 bases). V was pared by 5 bases and J by 5 bases, with 24 bases between. CDR3 length: 18 amino acids. Germline CDR1 reads SEHNR; CDR2 reads FQNEAQ (reference sequence). This CDR3 reads CASSPSLFRDTINEKLFF. The CDR3 DNA sequence: TGTGCCAGCAGCCCAAGCCTTTTTCGGGACACAATCAATGAAAAACTGTTTTTT. Supplemented by reference TRBV7-9 and TRBJ1-4, the full variable domain reads DTGVSQNPRHKITKRGQNVTFRCDPISEHNRLYWYRQTLGQGPEFLTYFQNEAQLEKSRLLSDRFSAERPKGSFSTLEIQRTEQGDSAMYLCASSPSLFRDTINEKLFFGSGTQLSVL.

This chain uses TRBV19 with TRBJ1-4, with 9 bases aligning to TRBD1. This CDR3 spans 15 amino acids. After removal of 4 bases from V and 8 bases from J, the junction contained 8 bases not matched to a gene. Germline values: CDR1 LNHDA, CDR2 SQIVND (reference sequence). This chain's CDR3 is CASSRMTGGREKLFF. The CDR3, as DNA: TGTGCCAGTAGTAGGATGACAGGGGGTCGCGAAAAACTGTTTTTT. Filled out from reference TRBV19 and TRBJ1-4, the complete variable domain reads DGGITQSPKYLFRKEGQNVTLSCEQNLNHDAMYWYRQDPGQGLRLIYYSQIVNDFQKGDIAEGYSVSREKKESFPLTVTSAQKNPTAFYLCASSRMTGGREKLFFGSGTQLSVL.

The chain is built from TRBV7-9 and TRBJ1-5; tentative D call: TRBD1 (5 bases). The germline V and J ends were trimmed by 4 bases and 5 bases, with 12 bases remaining between them. CDR1 and CDR2 (germline): SEHNR, FQNEAQ (reference sequence). The CDR3 covers 14 residues. CDR3 in DNA: TGTGCCAGCAGCTCAGGGATTCAGGATCAGCCCCAGCATTTT. Encoded protein: CASSSGIQDQPQHF.

This rearrangement joins TRBV5-6 to TRBJ2-1, with TRBD1 as a possible D gene (6 bases). V was shortened by 5 bases and J by 7 bases, with 16 bases between the two germline ends. The CDR3 has 14 residues. Germline V gene sequence: CDR1 SGHDT, CDR2 YYEEEE. The CDR3 protein is CASSQWTAANEQFF. The CDR3 DNA is TGTGCCAGCAGTCAATGGACAGCGGCGAATGAGCAGTTCTTC.

The chain recombines TRBV29-1 with TRBJ1-1, with D possibly matching TRBD1 (6 bases). CDR3 size: 11 residues. In germline, CDR1 is SQVTM, CDR2 ANQGSEA. Trimming stripped 5 bases from V and 10 bases from J, with 14 bases between. The CDR3 DNA reads as TGCAGCGTTTCAACAGGGTGGCCAGCTTTCTTT. Amino acids: CSVSTGWPAFF.

The chain couples TRBV6-5 to TRBJ1-1; no clear D. Germline CDR1 and CDR2: MNHEY and SVGAGI. Trimming removed 0 bases from V and 2 bases from J, with 10 bases in between. CDR3 length: 15 residues. The CDR3 bases are TGTGCCAGCAGTTACTCCGGAGGCATAAACACTGAAGCTTTCTTT. This encodes CASSYSGGINTEAFF.

This chain links TRBV28 with TRBJ1-5; tentative D call: TRBD1 (6 bases). Between the trimmed V and J ends, which lost 5 bases and 1 base, there was a span of 12 bases. The CDR3 has 15 amino acids. Germline CDR1 and CDR2: MDHEN and SYDVKM. This CDR3 reads CASSEDRLSNQPQHF. CDR3 nucleotide sequence: TGTGCCAGCAGTGAAGACAGGTTAAGCAATCAGCCCCAGCATTTT.

The chain combines TRBV27 with TRBJ2-7; 8 bases agree with TRBD2. Germline assignment: CDR1 MNHEY and CDR2 SMNVEV (reference sequence). V shed 8 bases and J 3 bases; nucleotides not matched to a gene: 9. There are 14 residues in the CDR3. The CDR3 reads CASASGGAFYEQYF. In nucleotides, the CDR3 is TGTGCCAGCGCCTCCGGGGGGGCCTTCTACGAGCAGTACTTC.

CDR3: CASSTGLAGRYEQYF. As DNA, the CDR3 is TGTGCCAGCAGTACGGGACTAGCGGGCCGCTACGAGCAGTACTTC. V usage is TRBV2 and J usage is TRBJ2-7; 12 bases are a match to TRBD2. The J segment lost 3 bases and the V segment lost 5 bases, leaving 5 bases of the junction unmatched. The CDR3 sequence is 15 residues long. Germline CDR1 is SNHLY and CDR2 is FYNNEI.

The chain joins TRBV13 to TRBJ1-2; 10 positions agree with TRBD1. The trim removed 6 bases at V and 5 bases at J, leaving 6 bases unmatched. This CDR3 has 14 amino acids. Germline-derived CDR1 and CDR2 are PRHDT and FYEKMQ (reference sequence). CDR3 protein: CASSSGQGMYGYTF. Here the CDR3 DNA reads TGTGCCAGCAGTTCGGGACAGGGGATGTATGGCTACACCTTC. The full variable domain, rest sourced from reference TRBV13 and TRBJ1-2, is AAGVIQSPRHLIKEKRETATLKCYPIPRHDTVYWYQQGPGQDPQFLISFYEKMQSDKGSIPDRFSAQQFSDYHSELNMSSLELGDSALYFCASSSGQGMYGYTFGSGTRLTVV.

The J gene is TRBJ2-3, the V gene TRBV10-2; TRBD2 agrees at 7 bases. V was clipped by 4 bases and J by 2 bases; unmatched bases: 6. In germline, CDR1 is WSHSY, CDR2 SAAADI. The CDR3 extends over 15 amino acids. CDR3 loop: CASSGWTRNTDTQYF. The CDR3 nucleotides read TGCGCCAGCAGTGGATGGACTAGAAACACAGATACGCAGTATTTT.

The rearrangement uses TRBV19 and TRBJ1-3; 9 bases are shared with TRBD1. Germline CDR1 reads LNHDA; CDR2 reads SQIVND (reference sequence). V shed 10 bases, J shed 2 bases, and the junction held 6 bases outside the gene matches. The CDR3 consists of 14 residues. The DNA of the CDR3 is TGTGCCACTATGACAGGGGGAACTGGAAACACCATATATTTT. Protein sequence: CATMTGGTGNTIYF. The full variable domain, in which reference TRBV19 and TRBJ1-3 provide the parts outside the CDR3, is DGGITQSPKYLFRKEGQNVTLSCEQNLNHDAMYWYRQDPGQGLRLIYYSQIVNDFQKGDIAEGYSVSREKKESFPLTVTSAQKNPTAFYLCATMTGGTGNTIYFGEGSWLTVV.

This clone appeared a single time. The V and J genes are TRBV5-4 and TRBJ2-3; 8 nucleotides line up with TRBD2. This CDR3 has 15 residues. With 2 bases clipped from V and 5 bases from J, the junction kept 7 bases outside the gene matches. CDR1 is SGHNT, CDR2 YYREEE, per germline (reference sequence). CDR3 coding DNA: TGTGCCAGCAGCTTACCGGGACTAGGGATAGATACGCAGTATTTT. Translation: CASSLPGLGIDTQYF.

The chain couples TRBV4-2 to TRBJ2-3, with 12 bases fitting TRBD2. J lost 6 bases, V lost 2 bases, and 12 bases had no gene match. Looked up from germline, CDR1 is LGHNA and CDR2 is YNFKEQ. The CDR3 is 18 residues long. CDR3 sequence: CASSQYERLAGDKDTQYF. In nucleotides, the CDR3 is TGTGCCAGCAGCCAATACGAAAGACTAGCGGGGGATAAGGATACGCAGTATTTT.

V usage is TRBV6-4 and J usage is TRBJ1-6; 10 positions agree with TRBD1. V shed 6 bases and J 8 bases; nucleotides not matched to a gene: 10. This CDR3 contains 16 residues. Germline V lookup: CDR1 MRHNA, CDR2 SNTAGT. As DNA, the CDR3 is TGTGCCAGCAGCGAAACGACCGGGACAGGGGATTCACCCCTCCACTTT. Protein sequence: CASSETTGTGDSPLHF.